The entry that follows covers one TCR beta chain sequence. The entry originates in a study of CD8 T cells in Susac syndrome. Deletions cut 5 bases from V and 6 bases from J, with 23 bases between. The germline gives CDR1 LGHDT, CDR2 YNNKEL (reference sequence). The CDR3 has 16 amino acids. TCR beta was sequenced from blood CD8+ and CD4+ T cells. Healthy donors were controls matched for age and sex. It was negative isolation that provided the CD8+ and CD4+ T cells, whereas TEMRA cells were enriched by FACS. An amount of RNA that ranged from roughly 0.45 to 1 ug was reverse transcribed with random hexamers. Amplification of TCR beta CDR3 by immunoSEQ multiplex PCR spanned 54 Vbeta and 13 Jbeta. TCRdb processed the immunoSEQ multiplex PCR reads anew with MiXCR; each CDR3 protein has one entry. This table holds about 160,000 distinct CDR3 sequences, under 95% found once.

The sequenced material came from CD4+ T cells from PBMCs. The sequence derives from a human donor in good health. The chain recombines TRBV3-1 with TRBJ2-7; the D gene is possibly TRBD1 (6 bases). The CDR3 nucleotides are TGTGCCAGCAGCTTCCACAGGGCCCCAACCTTTAGCGAGCAGTACTTC. Protein: CASSFHRAPTFSEQYF.